These 31 T cell receptor beta chains came from one sample sequenced in a study of CD8+CD57+ T cells in acquired aplastic anemia. Using genomic DNA as the template, TCR beta VDJ and CDR3 profiling was carried out. TCRdb processed the reads anew with MiXCR; each CDR3 protein has one entry. Here the sample spans 150,000 to 200,000 distinct CDR3 sequences, 46% being singletons. The sequenced sample was sorted CD4+, CD8+, or CD8+CD57+ T cells (not recorded which) from PBMCs. The receptors were gathered from a human donor in good health.

The chain is built from TRBV5-1 and TRBJ2-7, with D possibly TRBD1 on 6 matching bases. With 3 bases removed from V and 5 bases from J, the gap between germline ends came to 15 bases. This CDR3 has 14 amino acids. Per the germline V gene, CDR1 is SGHRS and CDR2 is YFSETQ. DNA for the CDR3: TGCGCCAGCAGCTCCGGACAGTCCGGGAACGAGCAGTACTTC. Its translation: CASSSGQSGNEQYF.

This clonotype was seen repeatedly, ten times or more. V gene TRBV6-6 combines with J gene TRBJ2-3, with a possible D match to TRBD1 (5 bases). Germline CDR1 is MNHNY and CDR2 is SVGAGI (reference sequence). The length of the CDR3 is 12 residues. Trimming took 7 bases from V and 3 from J, leaving 8 bases between them. DNA for the CDR3: TGTGCCAGCACAGGGATGACAGATACGCAGTATTTT. Amino acids: CASTGMTDTQYF.

V usage is TRBV5-4 and J usage is TRBJ2-1; 13 bases are a match to TRBD2. The trim removed 3 bases at V and 8 bases at J, leaving 5 bases unmatched. The CDR3 length is 15 residues. Germline lookup yields CDR1 SGHNT and CDR2 YYREEE (reference sequence). This CDR3 reads CASSWGTSGTHEQFF. CDR3 bases: TGTGCCAGCAGCTGGGGGACTAGCGGGACGCATGAGCAGTTCTTC.

Note on this clonotype: A read error may be the cause here, since a much bigger clone is one base away. The V call is TRBV20-1, the J call TRBJ2-1; D is unclear. Germline V gene lookup returns CDR1 DFQATT and CDR2 SNEGSKA (reference sequence). The CDR3 is 15 residues long. The CDR3 nucleotides read TGCAGTGCTCCCCTGGTCGCGAACTCCTACAATAAGCAGTTCTTC. Protein sequence: CSAPLVANSYNKQFF.

Points on this clonotype: Sequence at one end of the junction differs from germline and may be a read error. The chain combines TRBV7-7 with TRBJ2-5; D not resolved. Per germline, CDR1 SSHAT and CDR2 FNYEAQ (reference sequence). This CDR3 comprises 13 residues. CDR3 sequence: CASSLEWGRAQYF. CDR3 DNA: TGTGCTAGCAGCTTAGAGTGGGGAAGAGCCCAGTACTTC. Based on the CDR3 plus reference TRBV7-7 and TRBJ2-5, the full variable domain is GAGVSQSPRYKVTKRGQDVTLRCDPISSHATLYWYQQALGQGPEFLTYFNYEAQPDKSGLPSDRFSAERPEGSISTLTIQRTEQRDSAMYRCASSLEWGRAQYFGPGTRLLVL.

This clonotype was detected many times. The rearrangement joins TRBV2 to TRBJ2-3; TRBD2 aligns across 10 bases. The length of the CDR3 is 17 residues. Trimming at V came to 5 bases and at J to 2 bases, leaving 10 bases not matched to a gene. Germline V gene lookup returns CDR1 SNHLY and CDR2 FYNNEI. This CDR3 reads CASSSSLLAGNTDTQYF. DNA for the CDR3: TGTGCCAGCAGTTCTTCTTTACTAGCGGGAAACACAGATACGCAGTATTTT.

The V call is TRBV3-1, the J call TRBJ2-7; D uncertain. The length of the CDR3 is 13 residues. V was cut by 3 bases and J by 4 bases, with 10 bases left in between. Per the germline V gene, CDR1 is LGHDT and CDR2 is YNNKEL (reference sequence). The CDR3 here is CASSHASVYEQYF. The CDR3 DNA follows: TGTGCCAGCAGCCATGCATCGGTATACGAGCAGTACTTC.

This clonotype was recorded many times. V gene TRBV20-1 combines with J gene TRBJ2-5, with D perhaps given as TRBD1 or TRBD2 (5 bases each). CDR1 is DFQATT and CDR2 is SNEGSKA in the germline V gene (reference sequence). CDR3 size: 16 residues. V gave up 6 bases and J gave up 4 bases, with 24 bases separating them. This CDR3 reads CSAKVEGGQGTETQYF. CDR3 DNA: TGCAGTGCCAAAGTAGAGGGCGGGCAGGGAACAGAGACCCAGTACTTC.

J is TRBJ2-5 and V is TRBV13; 8 positions agree with TRBD1. V was pared by 2 bases and J by 2 bases, with 1 base of the junction left unmatched. Germline assignment: CDR1 PRHDT and CDR2 FYEKMQ (reference sequence). The CDR3 runs 14 residues. The CDR3 region is CASSLRDRQETQYF. The CDR3 DNA reads as TGTGCCAGCAGCTTAAGGGACAGGCAAGAGACCCAGTACTTC.

This clonotype has a single count. This sequence joins TRBV20-1 and TRBJ2-2; a weak D match, TRBD2 (5 bases). The length of the CDR3 is 13 residues. V was clipped by 6 bases and J by 4 bases, with 12 bases between them. Per germline, CDR1 DFQATT and CDR2 SNEGSKA (reference sequence). The CDR3: CSAPQEVTGELFF. As DNA, the CDR3 is TGCAGTGCCCCCCAGGAGGTCACCGGGGAGCTGTTTTTT.

The V and J genes are TRBV24-1 and TRBJ2-7; 8 nucleotides align to TRBD1. J was trimmed by 2 bases and V by 3 bases; bases with no gene match: 5. This CDR3 comprises 15 residues. Germline V gene sequence: CDR1 KGHDR, CDR2 SFDVKD. In nucleotides, the CDR3 is TGTGCCACCAGTGATGTGACAGGGGACGCCTACGAGCAGTACTTC. Protein sequence: CATSDVTGDAYEQYF.

The chain recombines TRBV5-6 with TRBJ2-7; unclear D gene. Germline CDR1 and CDR2: SGHDT and YYEEEE. Trimming shortened V by 4 bases and J by 5 bases, and 16 bases separated the two germline ends. The CDR3 is 14 amino acids. The chain's CDR3 is CASSLPDRADEQYF. CDR3 in DNA: TGTGCCAGCAGCCTACCGGACCGAGCCGACGAGCAGTACTTC.

The chain is built from TRBV13 and TRBJ2-3; D is possibly TRBD1 (5 bases). CDR1 and CDR2 from the germline V gene are PRHDT and FYEKMQ (reference sequence). V was trimmed by 1 base and J by 0 bases, leaving 8 bases between them. The CDR3 extends over 15 amino acids. The CDR3 spells CASSLDGHSTDTQYF. The CDR3 nucleotides read TGTGCCAGCAGCTTAGACGGACATAGCACAGATACGCAGTATTTT. The full variable domain, its missing parts supplied by reference TRBV13 and TRBJ2-3, is AAGVIQSPRHLIKEKRETATLKCYPIPRHDTVYWYQQGPGQDPQFLISFYEKMQSDKGSIPDRFSAQQFSDYHSELNMSSLELGDSALYFCASSLDGHSTDTQYFGPGTRLTVL.

At least ten counts were recorded for this clonotype. The chain employs TRBV19 and TRBJ1-5; 7 bases align to TRBD1. The CDR3 contains 15 residues. Losses at the gene ends were 5 bases for V and 4 bases for J; bases not matched to a gene: 8. The germline V gene has CDR1 LNHDA and CDR2 SQIVND (reference sequence). Written as DNA, the CDR3 is TGTGCCAGTAGTTGGCAGGGGGTTCTAAATCAGCCCCAGCATTTT. Protein: CASSWQGVLNQPQHF.

This chain connects TRBV10-1 to TRBJ2-3; TRBD1 agrees at 10 bases. The length of the CDR3 is 18 residues. CDR1 is WNHNN, CDR2 SYGVQD, per germline (reference sequence). Trimming removed 3 bases from V and 3 bases from J; junction bases left unmatched: 12. In DNA, the CDR3 is TGCGCCAGCAGTGACCGGGACAGGGGACTGGTAATTACAGATACGCAGTATTTT. Translating it yields CASSDRDRGLVITDTQYF.

This chain connects TRBV2 to TRBJ1-4; TRBD1 is a possible D gene (5 bases). The CDR3 is made up of 16 amino acids. Trimming removed 5 bases from V and 1 base from J, with 14 bases in between. Germline lookup yields CDR1 SNHLY and CDR2 FYNNEI. The CDR3 loop reads CASSIESTVTNEKLFF. In nucleotides, the CDR3 is TGTGCCAGCAGTATTGAATCGACAGTAACTAATGAAAAACTGTTTTTT.

This clonotype was seen at least ten times. The chain links TRBV19 to TRBJ2-1; 7 bases are shared with TRBD2. There are 15 residues in the CDR3. V trimming: 3 bases; J trimming: 9 bases; junction bases outside the gene matches: 11. The germline CDR1 and CDR2 sequences are LNHDA and SQIVND (reference sequence). The CDR3 protein is CASSMGRTRGSEQFF. CDR3 bases: TGTGCCAGTAGTATGGGGAGGACTAGAGGATCTGAGCAGTTCTTC.

This clonotype came up many times. The V call is TRBV4-1, the J call TRBJ2-7; unclear D gene. The CDR3 contains 14 residues. CDR1 is MGHRA, CDR2 YSYEKL, per germline. V was clipped by 2 bases and J by 5 bases, with 13 bases between them. The CDR3 nucleotides are TGCGCCAGCAGCCAATCAGCTCTAATCAACGAGCAGTACTTC. Amino acids: CASSQSALINEQYF.

The chain uses TRBV30 and TRBJ2-2, with D tentatively TRBD1 (8 bases). The V and J ends lost 6 bases and 7 bases respectively, with 18 bases between them. Germline CDR1 reads GTSNPN; CDR2 reads SVGIG (reference sequence). This CDR3 comprises 14 residues. CDR3 loop: CACLQGGRIGELFF. The DNA of the CDR3 is TGTGCCTGCCTACAGGGGGGGAGGATCGGGGAGCTGTTTTTT.

The rearrangement links TRBV20-1 to TRBJ2-1; 11 positions agree with TRBD2. The germline V gene encodes CDR1 DFQATT and CDR2 SNEGSKA (reference sequence). V was clipped by 4 bases and J by 1 base; unmatched bases: 12. The CDR3 loop spans 18 amino acids. CDR3 sequence reads: CSAIRLAGTLASYNEQFF. CDR3 nucleotides: TGCAGTGCTATCCGACTAGCGGGAACTTTGGCTTCCTACAATGAGCAGTTCTTC.

On this clonotype: Since a much larger clone is just one base distant, this may be a read error. The CDR3 end shows no conserved phenylalanine or tryptophan, and so a read error is likely. The chain employs TRBV20-1 and TRBJ1-3; a possible D gene is TRBD1 (6 bases). This CDR3 is built from 14 residues. Germline CDR1 DFQATT, CDR2 SNEGSKA (reference sequence). V lost 5 bases and J 2 bases, leaving 13 bases between the germline ends. The CDR3 nucleotides read TGCAGTGCTCCGGACAGTACTGCTGGAAACACCATATATTCT. Its protein product is CSAPDSTAGNTIYS.

The chain has TRBV6-5 and TRBJ1-5; D gene uncertain. The length of the CDR3 is 15 residues. The ends were cut back, 0 bases at V and 6 bases at J, with 12 bases in the middle. Germline V gene data show CDR1 as MNHEY and CDR2 as SVGAGI. The CDR3 sequence is CASSYSLGSSQPQHF. The CDR3 DNA reads as TGTGCCAGCAGTTACTCCCTAGGTAGTAGTCAGCCCCAGCATTTT.

This clonotype was seen only a few times. J is TRBJ1-5 and V is TRBV9; maybe TRBD1 (6 bases). V was pared by 3 bases and J by 1 base, with 11 bases between. The CDR3 is made up of 15 amino acids. Germline loops: CDR1 SGDLS, CDR2 YYNGEE. The CDR3 is CASSGQGGSNQPQHF. The CDR3 DNA reads as TGTGCCAGCAGCGGACAAGGGGGGAGCAATCAGCCCCAGCATTTT.

This clonotype was seen repeatedly, ten times or more. The V and J genes are TRBV5-6 and TRBJ2-5; 11 nucleotides line up with TRBD2. After removal of 0 bases from V and 3 bases from J, the junction contained 7 bases not matched to a gene. Germline-derived CDR1 and CDR2 are SGHDT and YYEEEE. The CDR3 loop spans 17 amino acids. The DNA of the CDR3 is TGTGCCAGCAGCTTGGTGGGTCTAGCGGGAGGAAAAGAGACCCAGTACTTC. Its translation: CASSLVGLAGGKETQYF. Variable domain in full (rest from reference TRBV5-6 and TRBJ2-5): DAGVTQSPTHLIKTRGQQVTLRCSPKSGHDTVSWYQQALGQGPQFIFQYYEEEERQRGNFPDRFSGHQFPNYSSELNVNALLLGDSALYLCASSLVGLAGGKETQYFGPGTRLLVL.

This clonotype showed up many times. This rearrangement joins TRBV30 to TRBJ2-7; the D gene is possibly TRBD2 (6 bases). Germline CDR1 is GTSNPN and CDR2 is SVGIG (reference sequence). There are 11 residues in the CDR3. V was cut by 2 bases and J by 6 bases, with 8 bases left in between. The CDR3 spells CAWSRGGEQYF. Here the CDR3 DNA reads TGTGCCTGGAGTCGGGGAGGCGAGCAGTACTTC.

This clonotype has at least ten counts. The chain employs TRBV4-2 and TRBJ2-3; a weak D match, TRBD1 (6 bases). V lost 6 bases, J lost 4 bases, and 17 bases lay in between. Germline-derived CDR1 and CDR2 are LGHNA and YNFKEQ. This CDR3 is built from 15 residues. This chain's CDR3 is CASSQYRQASDTQYF. The CDR3 region has the DNA TGTGCCAGCAGTCAATATAGACAGGCCTCAGATACGCAGTATTTT.

This clonotype was detected many times. The chain has TRBV11-1 and TRBJ2-1; 10 bases agree with TRBD2. Trimming took 3 bases from V and 4 from J; bases not matched to a gene: 3. Germline CDR1 reads SGHAT; CDR2 reads FQDESV (reference sequence). The CDR3 has 15 amino acids. CDR3 amino acids: CASSLSGRVYNEQFF. CDR3 bases: TGTGCCAGCAGCTTGAGCGGGAGGGTATACAATGAGCAGTTCTTC.

Only one count was recorded for this clonotype. V gene TRBV12-3 or TRBV12-4 combines with J gene TRBJ2-3; TRBD1 might be the D (9 bases). The CDR3 spans 19 residues. V was pared by 5 bases and J by 2 bases, with 26 bases between. This CDR3 reads CASSIRGGSGTGNTDTQYF. CDR3 coding DNA: TGTGCCAGCAGTATCCGCGGCGGTAGCGGGACAGGGAACACAGATACGCAGTATTTT.

The V and J genes are TRBV29-1 and TRBJ1-4, with 7 bases that match TRBD1. Germline CDR1 and CDR2: SQVTM and ANQGSEA. The J segment lost 8 bases and the V segment lost 4 bases, leaving 7 bases of the junction unmatched. This CDR3 comprises 13 residues. Here the CDR3 DNA reads TGCAGCGTTGGACAGGGCGGGAGGGAAAAACTGTTTTTT. This translates into CSVGQGGREKLFF.

This chain joins TRBV10-1 and TRBJ2-2, with unresolved D. The length of the CDR3 is 13 residues. Germline V gene sequence: CDR1 WNHNN, CDR2 SYGVQD (reference sequence). Trimming took 2 bases from V and 7 from J, leaving 8 bases between them. CDR3 bases: TGCGCCAGCAGTGAGAACTACCACGGGGAGCTGTTTTTT. It translates to CASSENYHGELFF.

This clonotype occurred many times. The CDR3 loop is CASSYKGTQYF. The CDR3 region has the DNA TGTGCCAGCAGTTACAAAGGTACGCAGTATTTT. This rearrangement joins TRBV6-7 to TRBJ2-3; D unresolved. TRBV6-7 is recorded as an ORF, its role being uncertain. Trimming removed 2 bases from V and 8 bases from J, with 5 bases in between. The CDR3 length is 11 residues.